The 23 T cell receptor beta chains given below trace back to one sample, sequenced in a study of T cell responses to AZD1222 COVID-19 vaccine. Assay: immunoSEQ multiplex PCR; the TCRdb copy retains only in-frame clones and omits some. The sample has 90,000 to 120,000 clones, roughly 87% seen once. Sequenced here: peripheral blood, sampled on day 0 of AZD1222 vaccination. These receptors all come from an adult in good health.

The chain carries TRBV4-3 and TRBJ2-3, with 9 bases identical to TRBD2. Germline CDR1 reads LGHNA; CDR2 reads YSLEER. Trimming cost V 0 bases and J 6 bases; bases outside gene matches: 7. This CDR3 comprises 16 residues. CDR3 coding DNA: TGCGCCAGCAGCCAAGAGGGCGGGGGGGCCACTGATACGCAGTATTTT. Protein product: CASSQEGGGATDTQYF.

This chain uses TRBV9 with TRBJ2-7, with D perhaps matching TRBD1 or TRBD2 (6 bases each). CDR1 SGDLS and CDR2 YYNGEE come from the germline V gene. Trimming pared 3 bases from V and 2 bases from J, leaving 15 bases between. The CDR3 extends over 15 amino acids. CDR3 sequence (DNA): TGTGCCAGCAGCGGTAGTGGGGGGCACCCCTACGAGCAGTACTTC. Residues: CASSGSGGHPYEQYF.

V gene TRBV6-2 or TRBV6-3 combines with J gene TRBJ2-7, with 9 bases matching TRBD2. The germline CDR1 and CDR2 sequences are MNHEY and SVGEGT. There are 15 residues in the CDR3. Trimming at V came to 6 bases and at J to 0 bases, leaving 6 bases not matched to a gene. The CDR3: CASRPSGESSYEQYF. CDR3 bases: TGTGCCAGCAGACCTAGCGGGGAGAGCTCCTACGAGCAGTACTTC.

Here the CDR3 DNA reads TGTGCCAGCAGCCACGGGCCGGGGATCGGATATGGCTACACCTTC. Translation: CASSHGPGIGYGYTF. The chain recombines TRBV3-1 (or the pseudogene TRBV3-2) with TRBJ1-2; D is uncertain. This CDR3 comprises 15 residues. Germline V gene data show CDR1 as LGHDT and CDR2 as YNNKEL (reference sequence). V was shortened by 3 bases and J by 5 bases, with 16 bases between the two germline ends.

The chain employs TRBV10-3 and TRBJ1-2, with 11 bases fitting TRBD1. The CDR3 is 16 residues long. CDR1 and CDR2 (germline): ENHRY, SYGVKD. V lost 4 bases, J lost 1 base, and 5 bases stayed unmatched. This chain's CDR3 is CAISAGQGGGNYGYTF. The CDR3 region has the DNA TGTGCCATCAGTGCGGGACAGGGGGGCGGTAACTATGGCTACACCTTC.

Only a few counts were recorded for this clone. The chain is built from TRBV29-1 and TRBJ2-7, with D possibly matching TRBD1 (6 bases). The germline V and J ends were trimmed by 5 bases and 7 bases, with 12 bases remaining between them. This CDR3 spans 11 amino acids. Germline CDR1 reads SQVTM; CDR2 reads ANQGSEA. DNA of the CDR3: TGCAGCGTTATGACAGGATGGGAGCAGTACTTC. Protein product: CSVMTGWEQYF.

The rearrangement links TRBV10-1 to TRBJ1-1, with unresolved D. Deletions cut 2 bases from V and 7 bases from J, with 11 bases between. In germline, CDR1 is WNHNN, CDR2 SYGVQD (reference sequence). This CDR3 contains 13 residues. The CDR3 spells CASSETQTLEAFF. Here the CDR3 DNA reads TGCGCCAGCAGTGAGACCCAGACCCTTGAAGCTTTCTTT.

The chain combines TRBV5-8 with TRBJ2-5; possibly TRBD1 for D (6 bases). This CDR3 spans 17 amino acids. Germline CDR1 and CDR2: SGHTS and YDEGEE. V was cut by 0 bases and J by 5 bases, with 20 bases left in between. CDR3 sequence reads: CASSLVLGQKVRETQYF. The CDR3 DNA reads TGTGCCAGCAGCTTGGTATTGGGACAAAAGGTCCGGGAGACCCAGTACTTC.

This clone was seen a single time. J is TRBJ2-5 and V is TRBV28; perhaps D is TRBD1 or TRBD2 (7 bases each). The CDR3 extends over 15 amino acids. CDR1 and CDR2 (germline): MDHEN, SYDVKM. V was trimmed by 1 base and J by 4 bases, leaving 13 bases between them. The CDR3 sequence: CASSLSRGGRETQYF. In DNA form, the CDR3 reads TGTGCCAGCAGTTTATCCAGGGGGGGTCGAGAGACCCAGTACTTC.

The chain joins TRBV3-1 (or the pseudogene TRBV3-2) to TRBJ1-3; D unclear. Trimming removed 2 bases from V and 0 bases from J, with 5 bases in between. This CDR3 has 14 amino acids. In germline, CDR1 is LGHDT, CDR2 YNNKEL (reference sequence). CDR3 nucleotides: TGTGCCAGCAGCCAAAGCGACTCTGGAAACACCATATATTTT. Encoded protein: CASSQSDSGNTIYF.

The CDR3 is CASSLELAVYYEQYF. CDR3 DNA sequence: TGCGCCAGCAGCTTGGAACTAGCGGTTTACTACGAGCAGTACTTC. The chain has TRBV5-1 and TRBJ2-7, with 8 bases fitting TRBD2. The CDR3 spans 15 residues. The trim removed 0 bases at V and 3 bases at J, leaving 5 bases unmatched. Germline CDR1 and CDR2: SGHRS and YFSETQ.

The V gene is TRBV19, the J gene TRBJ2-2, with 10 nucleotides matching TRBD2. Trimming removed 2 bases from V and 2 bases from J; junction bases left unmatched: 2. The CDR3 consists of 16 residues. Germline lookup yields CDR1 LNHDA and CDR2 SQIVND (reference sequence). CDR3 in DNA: TGTGCCAGTAGTATACTAGCGGGGGTTAACACCGGGGAGCTGTTTTTT. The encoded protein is CASSILAGVNTGELFF. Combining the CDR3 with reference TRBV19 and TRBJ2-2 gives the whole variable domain DGGITQSPKYLFRKEGQNVTLSCEQNLNHDAMYWYRQDPGQGLRLIYYSQIVNDFQKGDIAEGYSVSREKKESFPLTVTSAQKNPTAFYLCASSILAGVNTGELFFGEGSRLTVL.

As DNA, the CDR3 is TGTGCCAGCAGCTTATGGATCGGCGCGGGCGAGCAGTACTTC. Protein: CASSLWIGAGEQYF. This rearrangement joins TRBV11-2 to TRBJ2-7; D is perhaps TRBD2 (5 bases). V was cut by 2 bases and J by 6 bases, with 14 bases left in between. The germline V gene has CDR1 SGHAT and CDR2 FQNNGV. CDR3 length equals 14 residues. The complete variable domain, with remaining parts taken from reference TRBV11-2 and TRBJ2-7, reads EAGVAQSPRYKIIEKRQSVAFWCNPISGHATLYWYQQILGQGPKLLIQFQNNGVVDDSQLPKDRFSAERLKGVDSTLKIQPAKLEDSAVYLCASSLWIGAGEQYFGPGTRLTVT.

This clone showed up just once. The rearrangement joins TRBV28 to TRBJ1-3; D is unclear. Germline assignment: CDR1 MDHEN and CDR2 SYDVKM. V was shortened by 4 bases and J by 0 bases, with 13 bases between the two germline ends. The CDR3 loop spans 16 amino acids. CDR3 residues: CASSSDTLVSGNTIYF. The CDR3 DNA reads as TGTGCCAGCAGTTCAGACACTCTCGTCTCTGGAAACACCATATATTTT. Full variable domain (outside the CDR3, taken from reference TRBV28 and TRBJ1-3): DVKVTQSSRYLVKRTGEKVFLECVQDMDHENMFWYRQDPGLGLRLIYFSYDVKMKEKGDIPEGYSVSREKKERFSLILESASTNQTSMYLCASSSDTLVSGNTIYFGEGSWLTVV.

The CDR3 spells CASSLRTGKGSPLHF. CDR3 nucleotides: TGTGCCAGCAGCCTACGGACAGGGAAGGGTTCACCCCTCCACTTT. The V and J genes are TRBV5-6 and TRBJ1-6; 8 bases align to TRBD1. The V gene end was trimmed by 4 bases and the J gene end by 9 bases; junction bases not matched to a gene: 9. This CDR3 region has 15 residues. Germline loops: CDR1 SGHDT, CDR2 YYEEEE.

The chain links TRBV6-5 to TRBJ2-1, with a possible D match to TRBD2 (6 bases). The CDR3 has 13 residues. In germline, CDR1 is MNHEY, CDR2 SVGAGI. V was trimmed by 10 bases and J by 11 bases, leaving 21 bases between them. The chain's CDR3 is CAIKRDLSGKQFF. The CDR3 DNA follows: TGTGCCATCAAGAGGGACTTGAGTGGTAAGCAGTTCTTC.

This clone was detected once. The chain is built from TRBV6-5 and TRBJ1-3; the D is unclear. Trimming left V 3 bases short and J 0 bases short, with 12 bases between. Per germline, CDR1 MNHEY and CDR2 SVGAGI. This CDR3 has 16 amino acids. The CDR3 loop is CASSYSRPSSGNTIYF. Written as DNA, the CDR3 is TGTGCCAGCAGTTATTCACGGCCCAGCTCTGGAAACACCATATATTTT.

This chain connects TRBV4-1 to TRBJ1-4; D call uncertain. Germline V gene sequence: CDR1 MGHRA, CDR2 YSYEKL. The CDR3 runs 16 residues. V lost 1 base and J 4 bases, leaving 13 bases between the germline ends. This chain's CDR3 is CASSQGRAFLNEKLFF. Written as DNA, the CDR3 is TGCGCCAGCAGCCAAGGGCGGGCGTTCCTTAATGAAAAACTGTTTTTT.

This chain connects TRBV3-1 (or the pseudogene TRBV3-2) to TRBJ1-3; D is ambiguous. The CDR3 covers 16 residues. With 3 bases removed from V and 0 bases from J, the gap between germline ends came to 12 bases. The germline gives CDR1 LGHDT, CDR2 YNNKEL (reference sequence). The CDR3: CASSHRLGGSGNTIYF. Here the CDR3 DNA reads TGTGCCAGCAGCCACCGGTTAGGTGGCTCTGGAAACACCATATATTTT.

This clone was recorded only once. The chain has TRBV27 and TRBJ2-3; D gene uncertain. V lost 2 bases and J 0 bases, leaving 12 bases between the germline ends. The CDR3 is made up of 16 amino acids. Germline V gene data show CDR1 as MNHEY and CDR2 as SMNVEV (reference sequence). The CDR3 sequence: CASSLPRGRSTDTQYF. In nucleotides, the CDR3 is TGTGCCAGCAGTTTACCTAGAGGTCGGAGCACAGATACGCAGTATTTT.

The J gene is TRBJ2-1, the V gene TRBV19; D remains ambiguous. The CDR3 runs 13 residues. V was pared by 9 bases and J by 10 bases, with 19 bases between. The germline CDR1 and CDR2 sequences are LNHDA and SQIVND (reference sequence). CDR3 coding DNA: TGTGCCAGCAGGATGGGCCCACCCATGGAGCAGTTCTTC. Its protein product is CASRMGPPMEQFF.

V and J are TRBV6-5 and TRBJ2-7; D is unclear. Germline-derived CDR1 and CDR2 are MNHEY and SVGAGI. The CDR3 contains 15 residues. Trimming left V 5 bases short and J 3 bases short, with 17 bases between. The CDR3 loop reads CASSPYPGLHYEQYF. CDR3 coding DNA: TGTGCCAGCAGTCCCTACCCCGGGCTACACTACGAGCAGTACTTC.

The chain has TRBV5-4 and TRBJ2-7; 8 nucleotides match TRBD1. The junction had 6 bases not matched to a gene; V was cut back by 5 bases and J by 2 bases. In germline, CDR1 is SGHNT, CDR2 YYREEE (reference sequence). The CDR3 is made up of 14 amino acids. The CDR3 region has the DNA TGTGCCAGCAGTCCCGGGACAGGACCCTACGAGCAGTACTTC. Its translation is CASSPGTGPYEQYF.